This TCR beta chain was found in a study of T cell responses to AZD1222 COVID-19 vaccine. Study-wide findings and caveats: The CD4 TCRs associated with vaccination extended across spike and predominated at 160-218 and 743-854.

In germline, CDR1 is LGHNA, CDR2 YSLEER. J lost 3 bases, V lost 3 bases, and 1 base had no gene match. This CDR3 region has 15 residues. Comment on this clone: The antigen remains undetermined.

TCRdb keeps only in-frame clones here, not all; method: immunoSEQ multiplex PCR. The sample lists roughly 150,000 clones, 90% to 95% occurring once. The specimen was peripheral blood, collected on day 0 of AZD1222 vaccination. This TCR came from an adult in good health. This chain connects TRBV4-3 to TRBJ1-3, with 11 bases matching TRBD1. CDR3 DNA: TGCGCCAGCAGCCAGGACAGGGGGCTTGGAAACACCATATATTTT. Translated, it gives CASSQDRGLGNTIYF.